These 10 T cell receptor beta chains share one sample of origin, sequenced in a study of cytomegalovirus exposure and HLA in healthy donors. PCR involved 60 Vbeta and 13 Jbeta primers. The method was immunoSEQ multiplex PCR; TCRdb's version includes in-frame clones alone and lacks a portion of them. The sample has roughly 170,000 clones; 80% are singletons. Sequenced sample: PBMCs. The origin of the receptors is a boy aged 5-17 years in good health and CMV-seronegative.

V gene TRBV19 combines with J gene TRBJ1-5; D is unresolved. The CDR3 is made up of 14 amino acids. V shed 3 bases and J shed 10 bases, with 16 bases lying between them. The germline V gene encodes CDR1 LNHDA and CDR2 SQIVND (reference sequence). This chain's CDR3 is CASSIGQVKGPQHF. CDR3 DNA: TGTGCCAGTAGTATTGGGCAGGTAAAAGGACCCCAGCATTTT.

The chain has TRBV6-1 and TRBJ1-4; the D gene is possibly TRBD1 (6 bases). V dropped 6 bases and J dropped 4 bases, with 15 bases sitting between them. Germline V gives CDR1 MNHNS, CDR2 SASEGT. The CDR3 runs to 15 residues. In DNA form, the CDR3 reads TGTGCCAGCAGGGCACAGGGTGACGGTAATGAAAAACTGTTTTTT. Translated, it gives CASRAQGDGNEKLFF.

This chain joins TRBV25-1 and TRBJ1-1; 7 bases fit TRBD1. V lost 6 bases to trimming and J lost 3 bases; unmatched junction nucleotides: 10. The CDR3 contains 15 residues. The germline V gene has CDR1 MGHDK and CDR2 SYGVNS. CDR3 sequence (DNA): TGTGCCAGCAGCGCCTCGCAGGGGGGCTACACTGAAGCTTTCTTT. Translated: CASSASQGGYTEAFF.

The chain couples TRBV30 to TRBJ1-2; TRBD1 matches 9 bases. Germline V gene lookup returns CDR1 GTSNPN and CDR2 SVGIG (reference sequence). The J segment lost 7 bases and the V segment lost 5 bases, leaving 8 bases of the junction unmatched. The CDR3 is 13 amino acids. The CDR3 DNA reads as TGTGCCTGGTCCACAGGGGGCAACGTTGGCTACACCTTC. Protein sequence: CAWSTGGNVGYTF.

V gene TRBV7-6 combines with J gene TRBJ2-2; the D gene is possibly TRBD2 (7 bases). The CDR3 totals 15 residues. Germline values: CDR1 SGHVS, CDR2 FNYEAQ. V lost 5 bases, J lost 6 bases, and 16 bases lay in between. CDR3 amino acids: CASSETGRGAGELFF. The CDR3 bases are TGTGCCAGCAGCGAAACAGGGAGGGGCGCCGGGGAGCTGTTTTTT.

V is TRBV4-1 and J is TRBJ2-5; a weak D match, TRBD1 (5 bases). V was shortened by 5 bases and J by 1 base, with 11 bases between the two germline ends. Germline CDR1 is MGHRA and CDR2 is YSYEKL. The CDR3 contains 14 residues. Here the CDR3 reads CASSATDIQETQYF. As DNA, the CDR3 is TGCGCCAGCAGCGCGACGGACATCCAAGAGACCCAGTACTTC.

The CDR3 loop is CASSFSQGIGGYTF. The DNA of the CDR3 is TGTGCCAGCAGTTTTTCACAGGGGATCGGAGGCTACACCTTC. The rearrangement uses TRBV27 and TRBJ1-2; the match to TRBD1 covers 7 bases. V was clipped by 3 bases and J by 8 bases; unmatched bases: 9. The CDR3 totals 14 residues. CDR1 and CDR2 (germline): MNHEY, SMNVEV (reference sequence).

The V gene is TRBV19, the J gene TRBJ2-1; TRBD2 aligns across 9 bases. The V gene end was trimmed by 4 bases and the J gene end by 4 bases; junction bases not matched to a gene: 11. Germline CDR1 reads LNHDA; CDR2 reads SQIVND (reference sequence). The CDR3 has 17 residues. CDR3 in DNA: TGTGCCAGTAGTACCTCAGGGGCTAGCGGGGAGTACAATGAGCAGTTCTTC. Its protein is CASSTSGASGEYNEQFF.

This clone came up a few times. The V call is TRBV7-9, the J call TRBJ2-7, with 11 bases aligning to TRBD1. The CDR3 is 15 residues long. V lost 5 bases and J lost 3; bases outside the gene matches: 6. CDR1 and CDR2 from the germline V gene are SEHNR and FQNEAQ (reference sequence). CDR3 residues: CASSQGQGEYYEQYF. CDR3 DNA: TGTGCCAGCAGCCAGGGACAGGGGGAGTACTACGAGCAGTACTTC.

The chain carries TRBV27 and TRBJ1-1, with 7 bases fitting TRBD1. J lost 2 bases, V lost 3 bases, and 3 bases had no gene match. In germline, CDR1 is MNHEY, CDR2 SMNVEV (reference sequence). The CDR3 is 14 residues long. In DNA form, the CDR3 reads TGTGCCAGCAGTTTCGGACAGGAAAACACTGAAGCTTTCTTT. Its protein is CASSFGQENTEAFF.